This T cell receptor (beta chain) was sequenced in a study of blood T cell repertoires in COVID-19. Only in-frame clones appear in the TCRdb table, and some are missing; sequencing was by immunoSEQ multiplex PCR. The repertoire consists of nearly 300,000 clones, with approximately 84% occurring once and the leading ten covering more than 1.2%. The CDR3 runs 13 residues. In germline, CDR1 is SNHLY, CDR2 FYNNEI. V gave up 7 bases and J gave up 5 bases, with 14 bases separating them. It was during active infection that Seattle patients were enrolled and then longitudinally followed. The chain has TRBV2 and TRBJ1-1; the D is unclear. The TCR originated in a human donor with COVID-19, enrolled during active disease. The donor label of this sample is uncertain. The sequencing sample was made of peripheral blood. In DNA form, the CDR3 reads TGTGCCAGCAATGGAGGGCGAGGTACTGAAGCTTTCTTT. Translating it yields CASNGGRGTEAFF.